A single sample is the source of the 25 T cell receptor beta chains below, sequenced in a study of CD8 T cells in ankylosing spondylitis. One entry per CDR3 protein, called by TCRdb with MiXCR from the 5' RACE reads. The top ten hold about 2.5% of the sample, which has roughly 250,000 distinct CDR3 sequences, about 10% seen once. What was sequenced was blood, either unsorted or a sorted T cell fraction (not recorded which). The receptors were gathered from a male donor with ankylosing spondylitis or in good health (not recorded which).

This clonotype came up many times. The V call is TRBV6-1, the J call TRBJ1-1; no definite D call. Trimming shortened V by 6 bases and J by 6 bases, and 14 bases separated the two germline ends. CDR1 and CDR2 (germline): MNHNS, SASEGT. CDR3 size: 13 residues. CDR3: CASRATVKAEAFF. In DNA, the CDR3 is TGTGCCAGCAGGGCCACCGTGAAGGCTGAAGCTTTCTTT.

This clonotype was counted many times. V and J are TRBV5-1 and TRBJ1-3; the D is unclear. Germline-derived CDR1 and CDR2 are SGHRS and YFSETQ. The CDR3 is 14 amino acids. Trimming left V 5 bases short and J 0 bases short, with 9 bases between. Written as DNA, the CDR3 is TGCGCCAGCAGGGCGGTTGACTCTGGAAACACCATATATTTT. This translates into CASRAVDSGNTIYF. The full variable domain, in which reference TRBV5-1 and TRBJ1-3 provide the parts outside the CDR3, is KAGVTQTPRYLIKTRGQQVTLSCSPISGHRSVSWYQQTPGQGLQFLFEYFSETQRNKGNFPGRFSGRQFSNSRSEMNVSTLELGDSALYLCASRAVDSGNTIYFGEGSWLTVV.

This clonotype was detected a few times. This sequence joins TRBV21-1 and TRBJ2-6. TRBV21-1 is described as a pseudogene. The CDR3 covers 18 residues. The CDR3 sequence: CASSKESTASSGANVLTF. Here the CDR3 DNA reads TGTGCCAGCAGCAAGGAGAGTACAGCCTCCTCTGGGGCCAACGTCCTGACTTTC.

The table lists this clonotype with many counts. The gene calls are TRBV12-3 or TRBV12-4 and TRBJ2-1; TRBD2 aligns across 9 bases. This CDR3 comprises 15 residues. The trim removed 1 base at V and 8 bases at J, leaving 6 bases unmatched. The CDR3 DNA follows: TGTGCCAGCAGTTTAGGGGGTAGCGGGGGTGATGAGCAGTTCTTC. It yields the protein CASSLGGSGGDEQFF.

The sample holds many counts of this clonotype. The chain joins TRBV7-8 to TRBJ2-3; D ambiguous. Looked up from germline, CDR1 is SGHVS and CDR2 is FQNEAQ. V was shortened by 6 bases and J by 1 base, with 14 bases between the two germline ends. This CDR3 is built from 15 residues. DNA of the CDR3: TGTGCCAGCAGTTTCGTGGGCGATGGCACAGATACGCAGTATTTT. Translation: CASSFVGDGTDTQYF. The full variable domain, in which reference TRBV7-8 and TRBJ2-3 provide the parts outside the CDR3, is GAGVSQSPRYKVAKRGQDVALRCDPISGHVSLFWYQQALGQGPEFLTYFQNEAQLDKSGLPSDRFFAERPEGSVSTLKIQRTQQEDSAVYLCASSFVGDGTDTQYFGPGTRLTVL.

This chain joins TRBV5-1 and TRBJ2-2; possibly TRBD1 for D (5 bases). CDR3 size: 15 residues. Germline lookup yields CDR1 SGHRS and CDR2 YFSETQ. Trimming stripped 0 bases from V and 5 bases from J, with 11 bases between. The CDR3 region is CASSLEGRRTGELFF. CDR3 sequence (DNA): TGCGCCAGCAGCTTGGAGGGGCGAAGGACCGGGGAGCTGTTTTTT.

A note on this clonotype: A junction boundary mismatches the germline segment, possibly from a read error. The gene calls are TRBV9 and TRBJ1-2; D is ambiguous. Germline V lookup: CDR1 SGDLS, CDR2 YYNGEE. The CDR3 runs 13 residues. This CDR3 reads CANSGRGVNRYTF. CDR3 bases: TGTGCCAACAGCGGCCGCGGGGTGAATCGCTACACCTTC.

The chain links TRBV29-1 to TRBJ1-2; possibly TRBD1 for D (5 bases). V lost 6 bases and J lost 3, with 11 bases in between. The CDR3 runs 12 residues. Germline V gene data show CDR1 as SQVTM and CDR2 as ANQGSEA. CDR3 protein: CSVPGPYYGYTF. The CDR3 DNA reads TGCAGCGTGCCGGGGCCGTACTATGGCTACACCTTC.

A remark on this clonotype: This could be a read error, since a much larger clone is one nucleotide away. V gene TRBV11-3 combines with J gene TRBJ2-1, with D perhaps TRBD1 or TRBD2 (5 bases each). Germline V gene lookup returns CDR1 SGHNT and CDR2 YENEEA. This CDR3 is built from 15 residues. Deletions cut 7 bases from V and 12 bases from J, with 25 bases between. CDR3 DNA: TGTGCCAGCAAGGTGGGGTTGGGACCCGGCGATGCGCAGTTCTTC. This translates into CASKVGLGPGDAQFF.

The rearrangement links TRBV20-1 to TRBJ1-3; a weak D match, TRBD1 (6 bases). V lost 6 bases and J lost 2, with 11 bases in between. The CDR3 totals 13 residues. The germline CDR1 and CDR2 sequences are DFQATT and SNEGSKA (reference sequence). Here the CDR3 DNA reads TGCAGTGCCGCCAGGGGCACTGGAAACACCATATATTTT. Its protein product is CSAARGTGNTIYF.

This clonotype was counted many times. The chain links TRBV3-1 to TRBJ1-1, with no clear D. Looked up from germline, CDR1 is LGHDT and CDR2 is YNNKEL (reference sequence). The CDR3 totals 15 residues. Between the trimmed V and J ends, which lost 2 bases and 0 bases, there was a span of 10 bases. The CDR3 nucleotides read TGTGCCAGCAGCCAAACCCAAACACTGAACACTGAAGCTTTCTTT. Residues: CASSQTQTLNTEAFF.

This clonotype came up many times. The gene calls are TRBV5-1 and TRBJ2-1, with 11 bases that match TRBD1. Germline CDR1 is SGHRS and CDR2 is YFSETQ. This CDR3 contains 15 residues. The V segment lost 4 bases and the J segment 8 bases; nucleotides outside the gene matches: 8. DNA of the CDR3: TGCGCCAGCAGCCCCCCGGGACAGGGGGAGTATGAGCAGTTCTTC. Its protein product is CASSPPGQGEYEQFF.

This clonotype was observed at least ten times. The chain has TRBV6-1 and TRBJ1-1; D possibly corresponds to TRBD1 (5 bases). Germline V gives CDR1 MNHNS, CDR2 SASEGT. There are 14 residues in the CDR3. Trimming removed 7 bases at V and 7 bases at J, with 19 bases between. Here the CDR3 reads CASTMEGWGVEAFF. The CDR3 DNA reads as TGTGCCAGCACCATGGAGGGATGGGGCGTTGAAGCTTTCTTT.

This clonotype was seen more than once but under ten times. The chain has TRBV20-1 and TRBJ2-7, with D maybe TRBD1 (5 bases). CDR1 DFQATT and CDR2 SNEGSKA come from the germline V gene (reference sequence). The CDR3 extends over 15 amino acids. V lost 1 base to trimming and J lost 2 bases, with 15 bases between them. The CDR3 region is CSARGEGAEAYEQYF. The DNA for the CDR3 is TGCAGTGCTAGAGGTGAAGGGGCCGAGGCCTACGAGCAGTACTTC.

This clonotype was counted ten times or more. The V gene is TRBV7-7, the J gene TRBJ2-7, with a weak D call TRBD2 (5 bases). Between the trimmed V and J ends, which lost 5 bases and 4 bases, there was a span of 18 bases. There are 15 residues in the CDR3. Germline V gene sequence: CDR1 SSHAT, CDR2 FNYEAQ (reference sequence). CDR3 protein: CASSPARSSVYEQYF. The CDR3 DNA sequence: TGTGCCAGCAGCCCCGCCCGGAGTAGCGTGTACGAGCAGTACTTC.

The V gene is TRBV6-1, the J gene TRBJ1-2; 7 bases agree with TRBD1. This CDR3 is built from 19 residues. J lost 6 bases, V lost 0 bases, and 19 bases had no gene match. The V gene's germline CDR1 is MNHNS and CDR2 SASEGT. Here the CDR3 reads CASSEARGEWDSTPNGYTF. The CDR3 bases are TGTGCCAGCAGTGAAGCGAGGGGGGAATGGGACAGCACTCCTAATGGCTACACCTTC.

This clonotype came up many times. V is TRBV20-1 and J is TRBJ2-3; TRBD2 agrees at 11 bases. The junction had 6 bases not matched to a gene; V was cut back by 5 bases and J by 2 bases. The CDR3 covers 15 residues. Germline assignment: CDR1 DFQATT and CDR2 SNEGSKA (reference sequence). The CDR3 protein is CSASRLAGNTDTQYF. CDR3 nucleotides: TGCAGTGCTTCTCGACTAGCGGGGAACACAGATACGCAGTATTTT.

In this sample, this clonotype turned up many times. The rearrangement uses TRBV7-2 and TRBJ2-7; 8 bases line up with TRBD2. V lost 2 bases, J lost 5 bases, and 2 bases stayed unmatched. This CDR3 contains 13 residues. Germline CDR1 and CDR2: SGHTA and FQGNSA. For the CDR3, the DNA is TGTGCCAGCAGCTTACAAGCGGGAGACGAGCAGTACTTC. Translating it yields CASSLQAGDEQYF.

This clonotype was found many times. The CDR3, as DNA: TGTGCCAGCAGATACACAGATACGCAGTATTTT. Translated, it gives CASRYTDTQYF. V is TRBV12-3 or TRBV12-4 and J is TRBJ2-3; D unclear. The CDR3 covers 11 residues. Trimming left V 6 bases short and J 2 bases short, with 3 bases between.

This clonotype appeared many times. This chain joins TRBV20-1 and TRBJ2-7; the D is unclear. The V and J ends lost 1 base and 5 bases respectively, with 12 bases between them. The CDR3 runs to 13 residues. The germline gives CDR1 DFQATT, CDR2 SNEGSKA (reference sequence). CDR3 sequence (DNA): TGCAGTGCTAGAGTGGACGGCCTCAACGAGCAGTACTTC. Encoded protein: CSARVDGLNEQYF.

This clonotype was detected many times. This chain links TRBV5-5 with TRBJ2-7; 8 nucleotides line up with TRBD1. This CDR3 region has 14 residues. The V gene end was trimmed by 4 bases and the J gene end by 3 bases; junction bases not matched to a gene: 6. Germline loops: CDR1 SGHKS, CDR2 YYEKEE (reference sequence). CDR3 nucleotides: TGTGCCAGCAGCCTCCCCGGGACAGGCTACGAGCAGTACTTC. Translated, it gives CASSLPGTGYEQYF.

The table lists this clonotype with many counts. The rearrangement uses TRBV4-1 and TRBJ1-2, with D possibly being TRBD1 (5 bases). The CDR3 contains 14 residues. The V and J ends lost 4 bases and 8 bases respectively, with 17 bases between them. Germline V gene lookup returns CDR1 MGHRA and CDR2 YSYEKL. The CDR3 spells CASSPPGGGRGYTF. CDR3 in DNA: TGCGCCAGCAGCCCCCCTGGGGGGGGGAGAGGCTACACCTTC.

The chain couples TRBV30 to TRBJ2-1; TRBD1 aligns across 7 bases. J was trimmed by 2 bases and V by 0 bases; bases with no gene match: 4. The CDR3 is 15 amino acids. Looked up from germline, CDR1 is GTSNPN and CDR2 is SVGIG (reference sequence). Written as DNA, the CDR3 is TGTGCCTGGAGTGTGGGGCAGGGGGCCTACAATGAGCAGTTCTTC. This codes for CAWSVGQGAYNEQFF.

Many counts were recorded for this clonotype. CDR3 loop: CSARDRLAGGREQFF. The CDR3 region has the DNA TGCAGTGCTAGAGATAGGCTAGCGGGTGGACGGGAGCAGTTCTTC. J is TRBJ2-1 and V is TRBV20-1; 8 bases are a match to TRBD2. The junction had 11 bases not matched to a gene; V was cut back by 0 bases and J by 10 bases. CDR1 and CDR2 (germline): DFQATT, SNEGSKA (reference sequence). The CDR3 is 15 residues long.

Many counts were recorded for this clonotype. This chain joins TRBV5-1 and TRBJ1-5, with D possibly being TRBD1 (5 bases). Trimming removed 7 bases from V and 4 bases from J, with 15 bases in between. The CDR3 length is 14 residues. Germline V gene lookup returns CDR1 SGHRS and CDR2 YFSETQ. CDR3 DNA: TGCGCCAGCTCGACGCCGGGGCCGAATCAGCCCCAGCATTTT. Translating it yields CASSTPGPNQPQHF.